The 15 T cell receptor beta chains reported below all come from one sample, sequenced in a study of T cells in localized non-small cell lung cancer. Generated by immunoSEQ multiplex PCR, the TCRdb table keeps only in-frame clones and is missing some. The data show over 8,500 clones, roughly 85% seen once. Source: peripheral blood, taken before any cancer treatment. Source of these receptors: an older male donor with stage III lung adenocarcinoma.

V gene TRBV28 combines with J gene TRBJ2-3; D unresolved. There are 11 residues in the CDR3. Trimming left V 6 bases short and J 7 bases short, with 8 bases between. In germline, CDR1 is MDHEN, CDR2 SYDVKM. Here the CDR3 reads CASRRVNTQYF. CDR3 coding DNA: TGTGCCAGCAGGCGCGTCAATACGCAGTATTTT.

The V gene is TRBV6-1, the J gene TRBJ1-2; D remains ambiguous. Trimming removed 3 bases from V and 7 bases from J, with 6 bases in between. The CDR3 is 11 residues long. Germline V CDR1 and CDR2: MNHNS, SASEGT. The CDR3 loop reads CASSDMTGYTF. The CDR3 coding sequence is TGTGCCAGCAGTGATATGACTGGCTACACCTTC.

The chain couples TRBV7-8 to TRBJ1-5; D gene uncertain. Germline lookup yields CDR1 SGHVS and CDR2 FQNEAQ. V was shortened by 5 bases and J by 2 bases, with 10 bases between the two germline ends. The CDR3 extends over 14 amino acids. CDR3 sequence (DNA): TGTGCCAGCAGCCTGCGGGAGGGCAATCAGCCCCAGCATTTT. It is translated as CASSLREGNQPQHF.

This clone was seen once. The chain is built from TRBV6-5 and TRBJ1-2, with D hard to call. Germline-derived CDR1 and CDR2 are MNHEY and SVGAGI. With 0 bases removed from V and 8 bases from J, the gap between germline ends came to 7 bases. The CDR3 is 12 residues long. The CDR3 coding sequence is TGTGCCAGCAGTTACTCCCGTCGGGGCTACACCTTC. This sequence encodes CASSYSRRGYTF.

The chain is built from TRBV7-2 and TRBJ1-2; D unresolved. The CDR3 spans 12 residues. Germline-derived CDR1 and CDR2 are SGHTA and FQGNSA. V dropped 4 bases and J dropped 7 bases, with 10 bases sitting between them. CDR3 residues: CASSSQVGGYTF. Written as DNA, the CDR3 is TGTGCCAGCAGCTCCCAAGTCGGTGGCTACACCTTC.

The chain joins TRBV18 to TRBJ2-4; TRBD2 might be the D (5 bases). V was clipped by 6 bases and J by 8 bases, with 17 bases between them. The CDR3 consists of 14 residues. Looked up from germline, CDR1 is KGHSH and CDR2 is LQKENI. Written as DNA, the CDR3 is TGTGCCAGCTCGCTAAGGAGTCCGAGGGACATTCAGTACTTC. This encodes CASSLRSPRDIQYF. The full variable domain, rest sourced from reference TRBV18 and TRBJ2-4, is NAGVMQNPRHLVRRRGQEARLRCSPMKGHSHVYWYRQLPEEGLKFMVYLQKENIIDESGMPKERFSAEFPKEGPSILRIQQVVRGDSAAYFCASSLRSPRDIQYFGAGTRLSVL.

The rearrangement uses TRBV4-2 and TRBJ2-1; D is perhaps TRBD2 (7 bases). Germline lookup yields CDR1 LGHNA and CDR2 YNFKEQ. The CDR3 has 17 residues. Trimming stripped 0 bases from V and 2 bases from J, with 14 bases between. CDR3 protein: CASSQDHSRGPYNEQFF. CDR3 coding DNA: TGTGCCAGCAGCCAAGATCACTCGCGGGGGCCCTACAATGAGCAGTTCTTC.

This clone was detected only once. This chain joins TRBV7-2 and TRBJ2-1; TRBD1 agrees at 7 bases. Trimming at V came to 2 bases and at J to 4 bases, leaving 5 bases not matched to a gene. CDR1 is SGHTA and CDR2 is FQGNSA in the germline V gene. This CDR3 has 15 residues. The CDR3 DNA follows: TGTGCCAGCAGCTTACTAGGGACAGTGTACAATGAGCAGTTCTTC. This gives the protein CASSLLGTVYNEQFF.

The rearrangement uses TRBV5-1 and TRBJ2-7, with 12 positions matching TRBD2. The CDR3 is 14 residues long. The J segment lost 4 bases and the V segment lost 4 bases, leaving 3 bases of the junction unmatched. Germline assignment: CDR1 SGHRS and CDR2 YFSETQ. CDR3 coding DNA: TGCGCCAGCAGCATGACTAGCGGGGGTTACGAGCAGTACTTC. Its translation: CASSMTSGGYEQYF.

The gene calls are TRBV7-1 and TRBJ1-2; 7 nucleotides align to TRBD1. TRBV7-1 belongs to the ORF category, with a function that is uncertain. The V and J ends lost 4 bases and 3 bases, in that order; junction bases with no gene match: 8. The CDR3 has 15 residues. CDR3 sequence: CASSLVRDRYYGYTF. Written as DNA, the CDR3 is TGTGCCAGCAGCTTAGTCCGGGACAGATACTATGGCTACACCTTC.

This chain uses TRBV7-2 with TRBJ1-2, with D maybe TRBD1 (6 bases). The CDR3 loop spans 13 amino acids. Germline CDR1 reads SGHTA; CDR2 reads FQGNSA. Deletions cut 5 bases from V and 5 bases from J, with 12 bases between. The CDR3 DNA sequence: TGTGCCAGCAGCCAGGGACACGGGTATGGCTACACCTTC. This codes for CASSQGHGYGYTF.

In its sample, this clone was seen once. This rearrangement joins TRBV7-8 to TRBJ1-1; no clear D. Germline CDR1 reads SGHVS; CDR2 reads FQNEAQ. Trimming left V 6 bases short and J 1 base short, with 12 bases between. The CDR3 length is 14 residues. CDR3 sequence reads: CASSFVGRNTEAFF. The CDR3 DNA sequence: TGTGCCAGCAGTTTCGTAGGGAGGAACACTGAAGCTTTCTTT.

The V gene is TRBV11-2, the J gene TRBJ2-6; 9 bases are shared with TRBD1. From germline, CDR1 is SGHAT and CDR2 FQNNGV. CDR3 length: 18 residues. After removal of 5 bases from V and 4 bases from J, the junction contained 12 bases not matched to a gene. Written as DNA, the CDR3 is TGTGCCAGCAGCGCTCCGGGACAGGGTTCGTCCGGGGCCAACGTCCTGACTTTC. Translating gives CASSAPGQGSSGANVLTF.

The chain combines TRBV11-2 with TRBJ2-7; 10 bases align to TRBD1. Germline CDR1 reads SGHAT; CDR2 reads FQNNGV. After removal of 5 bases from V and 6 bases from J, the junction contained 7 bases not matched to a gene. The CDR3 is made up of 14 amino acids. The CDR3 is CASSPGTGEIEQYF. CDR3 coding DNA: TGTGCCAGCAGCCCTGGGACAGGGGAGATCGAGCAGTACTTC.

This clone has just a few counts. The rearrangement links TRBV28 to TRBJ1-4; D is unresolved. This CDR3 is built from 12 residues. Trimming cost V 7 bases and J 10 bases, with 13 bases left between them. The germline V gene encodes CDR1 MDHEN and CDR2 SYDVKM. CDR3 amino acids: CASTGQRGKLFF. The CDR3, as DNA: TGTGCCAGCACCGGTCAACGGGGAAAACTGTTTTTT.